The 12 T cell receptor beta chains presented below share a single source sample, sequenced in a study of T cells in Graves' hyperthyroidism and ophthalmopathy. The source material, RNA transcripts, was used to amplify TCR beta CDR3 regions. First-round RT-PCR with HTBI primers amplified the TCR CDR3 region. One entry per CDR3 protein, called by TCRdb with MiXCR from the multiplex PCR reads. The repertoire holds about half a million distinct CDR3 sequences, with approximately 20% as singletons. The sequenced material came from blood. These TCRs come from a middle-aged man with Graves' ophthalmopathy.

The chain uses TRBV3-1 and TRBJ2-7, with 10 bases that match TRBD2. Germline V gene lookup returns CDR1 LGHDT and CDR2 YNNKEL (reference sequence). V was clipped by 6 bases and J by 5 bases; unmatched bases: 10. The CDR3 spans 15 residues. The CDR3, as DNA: TGTGCCAGCAGTGAAGTAGCGGGAGGTTTCAACGAGCAGTACTTC. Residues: CASSEVAGGFNEQYF.

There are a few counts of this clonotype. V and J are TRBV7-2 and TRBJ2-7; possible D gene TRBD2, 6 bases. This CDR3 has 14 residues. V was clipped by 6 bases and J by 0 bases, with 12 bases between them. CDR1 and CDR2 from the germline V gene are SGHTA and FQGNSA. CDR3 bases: TGTGCCAGCAGTTCCGCGGGGTTCTCCTACGAGCAGTACTTC. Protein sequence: CASSSAGFSYEQYF.

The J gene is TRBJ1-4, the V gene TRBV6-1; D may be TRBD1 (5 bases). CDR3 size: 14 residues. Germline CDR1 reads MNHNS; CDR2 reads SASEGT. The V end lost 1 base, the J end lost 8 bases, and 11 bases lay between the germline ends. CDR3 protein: CASSEVEGIEKLFF. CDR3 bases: TGTGCCAGCAGTGAAGTAGAGGGGATCGAAAAACTGTTTTTT.

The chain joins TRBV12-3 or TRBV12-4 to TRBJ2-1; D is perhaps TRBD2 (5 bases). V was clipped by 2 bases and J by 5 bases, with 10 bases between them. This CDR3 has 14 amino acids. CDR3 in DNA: TGTGCCAGCAGTTTAAGGGAGTCCGACAATGAGCAGTTCTTC. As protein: CASSLRESDNEQFF.

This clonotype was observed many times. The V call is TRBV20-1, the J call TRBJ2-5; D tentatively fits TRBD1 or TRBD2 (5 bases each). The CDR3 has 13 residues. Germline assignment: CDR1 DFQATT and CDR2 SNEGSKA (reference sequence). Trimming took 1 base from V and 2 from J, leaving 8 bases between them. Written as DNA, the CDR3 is TGCAGTGCTAGAGGGGACCGACAAGAGACCCAGTACTTC. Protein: CSARGDRQETQYF.

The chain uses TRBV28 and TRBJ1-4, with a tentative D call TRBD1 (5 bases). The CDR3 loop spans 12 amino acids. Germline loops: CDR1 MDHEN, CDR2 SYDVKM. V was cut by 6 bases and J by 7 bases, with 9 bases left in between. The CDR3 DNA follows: TGTGCCAGCAGGGGGCGCCTTGAAAAACTGTTTTTT. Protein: CASRGRLEKLFF.

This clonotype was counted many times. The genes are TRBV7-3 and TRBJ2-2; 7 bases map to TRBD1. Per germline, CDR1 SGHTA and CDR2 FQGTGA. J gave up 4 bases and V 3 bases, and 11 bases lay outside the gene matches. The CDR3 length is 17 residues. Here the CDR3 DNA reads TGTGCCAGCAGCTTCCACAAAGGGGGCTCGGGCACCGGGGAGCTGTTTTTT. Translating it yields CASSFHKGGSGTGELFF. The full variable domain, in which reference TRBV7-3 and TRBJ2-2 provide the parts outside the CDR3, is GAGVSQTPSNKVTEKGKYVELRCDPISGHTALYWYRQSLGQGPEFLIYFQGTGAADDSGLPNDRFFAVRPEGSVSTLKIQRTERGDSAVYLCASSFHKGGSGTGELFFGEGSRLTVL.

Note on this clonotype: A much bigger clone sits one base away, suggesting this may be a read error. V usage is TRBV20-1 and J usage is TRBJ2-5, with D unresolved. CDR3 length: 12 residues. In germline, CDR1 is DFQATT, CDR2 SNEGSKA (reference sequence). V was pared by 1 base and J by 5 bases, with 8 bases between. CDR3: CSARAGRETQYF. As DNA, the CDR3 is TGCAGTGCTAGAGCAGGTCGGGAGACCCAGTACTTC.

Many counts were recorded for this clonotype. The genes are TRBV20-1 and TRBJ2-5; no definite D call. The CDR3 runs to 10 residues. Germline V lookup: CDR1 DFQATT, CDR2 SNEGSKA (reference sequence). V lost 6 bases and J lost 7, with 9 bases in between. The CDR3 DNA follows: TGCAGTGCCCTGTCCGTGACCCAGTACTTC. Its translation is CSALSVTQYF.

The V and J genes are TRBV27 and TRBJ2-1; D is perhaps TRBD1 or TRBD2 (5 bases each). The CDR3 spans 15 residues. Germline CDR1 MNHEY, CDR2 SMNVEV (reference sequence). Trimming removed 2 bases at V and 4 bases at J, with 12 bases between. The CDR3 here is CASSLRPEGYNEQFF. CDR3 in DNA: TGTGCCAGCAGTTTACGCCCTGAGGGGTACAATGAGCAGTTCTTC.

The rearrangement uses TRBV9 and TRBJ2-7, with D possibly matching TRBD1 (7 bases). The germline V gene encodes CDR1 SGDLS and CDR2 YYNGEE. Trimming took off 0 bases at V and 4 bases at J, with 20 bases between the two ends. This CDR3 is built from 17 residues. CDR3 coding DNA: TGTGCCAGCAGCGTAGGGTCAGGTCAGGGGGGCTATTACGAGCAGTACTTC. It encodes CASSVGSGQGGYYEQYF.

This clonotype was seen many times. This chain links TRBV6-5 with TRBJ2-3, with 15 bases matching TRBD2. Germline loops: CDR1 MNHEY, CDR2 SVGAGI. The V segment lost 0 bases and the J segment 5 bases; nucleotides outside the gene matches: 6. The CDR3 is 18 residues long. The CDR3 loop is CASSYSQGTSGRLDTQYF. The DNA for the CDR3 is TGTGCCAGCAGTTACTCCCAAGGGACTAGCGGGAGGTTAGATACGCAGTATTTT.